These 3 T cell receptor beta chains originate from one sample sequenced in a study of cytomegalovirus exposure and HLA in healthy donors. Both 60 Vbeta primers and 13 Jbeta primers went into the PCR. Measured with immunoSEQ multiplex PCR; TCRdb has only the in-frame clones, and not every one. The table shows some 120,000 clones, with 55% to 75% occurring only once. Sequences were obtained from PBMCs. These receptors all come from a man aged 25-40 years in good health and CMV-seropositive.

The genes are TRBV5-1 and TRBJ1-6; 10 bases fit TRBD1. The V gene end was trimmed by 3 bases and the J gene end by 10 bases; junction bases not matched to a gene: 7. Germline V gene data show CDR1 as SGHRS and CDR2 as YFSETQ. The CDR3 is made up of 15 amino acids. CDR3 bases: TGCGCCAGCAGCTCGGCCGGGACAGGGGACTCACCCCTCCACTTT. It encodes CASSSAGTGDSPLHF.

The CDR3 DNA reads as TGTGCCAGCAGCTTGAGGCCGTATACAATCGGGATAAGAAACACTGAAGCTTTCTTT. This translates into CASSLRPYTIGIRNTEAFF. V and J are TRBV5-8 and TRBJ1-1, with D hard to call. Germline V gene sequence: CDR1 SGHTS, CDR2 YDEGEE. The length of the CDR3 is 19 residues. V was shortened by 1 base and J by 2 bases, with 24 bases between the two germline ends.

Details on this clone: One end of the junction fails to match germline, which may point to a read error. The chain joins TRBV19 to TRBJ1-1; D possibly corresponds to TRBD1 (6 bases). This CDR3 is 12 amino acids long. Germline CDR1 LNHDA, CDR2 SQIVND (reference sequence). The CDR3 DNA follows: TGTGCCAGTAGTTCCCGGACAGATGAAACTTTCTTT. Protein sequence: CASSSRTDETFF. The variable domain in full, with the rest retrieved from reference TRBV19 and TRBJ1-1, is DGGITQSPKYLFRKEGQNVTLSCEQNLNHDAMYWYRQDPGQGLRLIYYSQIVNDFQKGDIAEGYSVSREKKESFPLTVTSAQKNPTAFYLCASSSRTDETFFGQGTRLTVV.